A single sample gave rise to the 12 T cell receptor beta chains below, sequenced in a study of cytomegalovirus exposure and HLA in healthy donors. Vbeta (60) and Jbeta (13) primers were used in the PCR. Produced via immunoSEQ multiplex PCR; TCRdb's table is partial and in-frame only. Listed are 150,000 or so clones; approximately 2% falls within the top ten. The sequencing input was PBMCs. These receptors were collected from a woman aged 18-29 years in good health and CMV-seronegative.

The chain is built from TRBV10-3 and TRBJ2-1; 12 nucleotides align to TRBD2. V lost 2 bases, J lost 7 bases, and 6 bases stayed unmatched. The CDR3 loop spans 16 amino acids. Germline CDR1 is ENHRY and CDR2 is SYGVKD. This CDR3 is CAISEQTSGRRNEQFF. The CDR3 nucleotides read TGTGCCATCAGTGAGCAAACTAGCGGGAGGCGAAATGAGCAGTTCTTC.

J is TRBJ1-1 and V is TRBV7-2; D not resolved. Germline-derived CDR1 and CDR2 are SGHTA and FQGNSA. Trimming cost V 0 bases and J 5 bases, with 10 bases left between them. This CDR3 contains 14 residues. This CDR3 is CASSLAFGETEAFF. For the CDR3, the DNA is TGTGCCAGCAGCTTAGCGTTCGGAGAGACTGAAGCTTTCTTT.

This chain uses TRBV30 with TRBJ2-1, with D hard to call. From germline, CDR1 is GTSNPN and CDR2 SVGIG (reference sequence). This CDR3 has 15 amino acids. V lost 0 bases and J lost 4, with 13 bases in between. The CDR3 nucleotides read TGTGCCTGGAGTGTTATGCCCGAGCCTTACAATGAGCAGTTCTTC. This encodes CAWSVMPEPYNEQFF.

This chain connects TRBV6-5 to TRBJ2-1, with 10 nucleotides matching TRBD2. Germline V gives CDR1 MNHEY, CDR2 SVGAGI. This CDR3 has 16 amino acids. Unmatched junction bases numbered 9, after V lost 2 bases and J lost 8 bases. This CDR3 is CASSYRRTSGLHEQFF. CDR3 DNA sequence: TGTGCCAGCAGTTACCGAAGGACTAGCGGCCTGCATGAGCAGTTCTTC.

V and J are TRBV6-6 and TRBJ1-3, with D hard to call. CDR1 and CDR2 (germline): MNHNY, SVGAGI (reference sequence). The CDR3 runs 15 residues. Trimming took 5 bases from V and 0 from J, leaving 11 bases between them. The CDR3 is CASSDPQDSGNTIYF. The CDR3 DNA follows: TGTGCCAGCAGTGACCCTCAGGACTCTGGAAACACCATATATTTT.

The V and J genes are TRBV7-3 and TRBJ1-1, with D tentatively TRBD1 (6 bases). Looked up from germline, CDR1 is SGHTA and CDR2 is FQGTGA. The V end lost 2 bases, the J end lost 7 bases, and 11 bases lay between the germline ends. This CDR3 is 13 amino acids long. In DNA, the CDR3 is TGTGCCAGCAGCTTAGGGAGGGGGGATGAAGCTTTCTTT. Translated: CASSLGRGDEAFF.

The rearrangement links TRBV11-3 to TRBJ2-2; 7 bases align to TRBD1. Trimming took 5 bases from V and 7 from J; bases not matched to a gene: 7. Germline V lookup: CDR1 SGHNT, CDR2 YENEEA. The CDR3 totals 14 residues. The CDR3 sequence: CASSLNRGIGELFF. The CDR3 region has the DNA TGTGCCAGCAGCCTCAACAGGGGAATCGGGGAGCTGTTTTTT.

The chain is built from TRBV19 and TRBJ1-2; D call uncertain. The CDR3 covers 15 residues. Deletions cut 4 bases from V and 3 bases from J, with 15 bases between. Germline-derived CDR1 and CDR2 are LNHDA and SQIVND (reference sequence). CDR3 sequence reads: CASSKEPAVYYGYTF. The CDR3 DNA follows: TGTGCCAGTAGTAAGGAGCCTGCAGTTTACTATGGCTACACCTTC.

With regard to this clone: In the same sample, other DNA sequences code for this CDR3. This rearrangement joins TRBV19 to TRBJ2-7; no definite D call. V was shortened by 3 bases and J by 3 bases, with 9 bases between the two germline ends. The CDR3 runs 13 residues. Germline V gene sequence: CDR1 LNHDA, CDR2 SQIVND (reference sequence). The CDR3 loop is CASSISPSYEQYF. The CDR3 DNA reads TGTGCCAGTAGTATTTCCCCCAGCTACGAGCAGTACTTC. Supplemented by reference TRBV19 and TRBJ2-7, the full variable domain reads DGGITQSPKYLFRKEGQNVTLSCEQNLNHDAMYWYRQDPGQGLRLIYYSQIVNDFQKGDIAEGYSVSREKKESFPLTVTSAQKNPTAFYLCASSISPSYEQYFGPGTRLTVT.

V usage is TRBV5-8 and J usage is TRBJ1-5; weak D call: TRBD1 (6 bases). The CDR3 sequence is 15 residues long. The ends were cut back, 4 bases at V and 0 bases at J, with 11 bases in the middle. Germline assignment: CDR1 SGHTS and CDR2 YDEGEE. CDR3 DNA: TGTGCCAGCAGCATTGGACAGCTTAGCAATCAGCCCCAGCATTTT. Translated: CASSIGQLSNQPQHF.

The chain employs TRBV18 and TRBJ1-5; the D gene is possibly TRBD1 (6 bases). V lost 3 bases to trimming and J lost 4 bases, with 13 bases between them. This CDR3 is built from 15 residues. Germline assignment: CDR1 KGHSH and CDR2 LQKENI. DNA for the CDR3: TGTGCCAGCTCACCGGGGCCAGGGGCGAATCAGCCCCAGCATTTT. The encoded protein is CASSPGPGANQPQHF.

The V gene is TRBV27, the J gene TRBJ1-1; TRBD1 matches at 8 bases. The CDR3 loop spans 17 amino acids. CDR1 and CDR2 from the germline V gene are MNHEY and SMNVEV (reference sequence). The ends lost 0 bases at V and 0 bases at J; junction bases unmatched: 6. CDR3 in DNA: TGTGCCAGCAGTTTATCCCTAGGCAGGGGGCTGAACACTGAAGCTTTCTTT. Translated: CASSLSLGRGLNTEAFF.